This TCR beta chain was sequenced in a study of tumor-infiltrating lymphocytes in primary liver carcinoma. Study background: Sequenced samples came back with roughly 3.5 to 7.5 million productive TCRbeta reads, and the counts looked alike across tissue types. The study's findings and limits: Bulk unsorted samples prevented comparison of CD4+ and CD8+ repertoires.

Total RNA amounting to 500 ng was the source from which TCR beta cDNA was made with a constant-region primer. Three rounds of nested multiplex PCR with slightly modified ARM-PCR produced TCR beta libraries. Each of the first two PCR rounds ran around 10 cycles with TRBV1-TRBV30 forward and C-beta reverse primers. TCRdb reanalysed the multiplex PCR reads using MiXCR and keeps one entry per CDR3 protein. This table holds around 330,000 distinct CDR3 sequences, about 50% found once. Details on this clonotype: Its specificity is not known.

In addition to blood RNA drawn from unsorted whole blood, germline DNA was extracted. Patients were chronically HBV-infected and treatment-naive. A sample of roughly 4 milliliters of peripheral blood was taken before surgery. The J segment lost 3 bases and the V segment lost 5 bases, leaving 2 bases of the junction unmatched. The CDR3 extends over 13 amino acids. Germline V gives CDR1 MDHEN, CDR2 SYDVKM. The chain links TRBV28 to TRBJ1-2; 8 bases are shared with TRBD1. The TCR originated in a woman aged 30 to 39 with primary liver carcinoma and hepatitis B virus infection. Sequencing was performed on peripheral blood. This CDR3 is CASSMTGDYGYTF. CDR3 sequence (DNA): TGTGCCAGCAGTATGACAGGGGACTATGGCTACACCTTC.